One and the same sample provided the 14 T cell receptor beta chains below, sequenced in a study of CD8 T cells in Susac syndrome. With random hexamers, reverse transcription was performed on about 0.45 to 1 ug of RNA. One entry per CDR3 protein, called by TCRdb with MiXCR from the immunoSEQ multiplex PCR reads. The table includes about 150,000 distinct CDR3 sequences, around 95% detected once. Sequenced sample: CD8+ T cells from PBMCs. The receptors come from a human donor with multiple sclerosis.

This chain links TRBV4-1 with TRBJ2-5; 7 bases are shared with TRBD1. This CDR3 contains 17 residues. CDR1 and CDR2 (germline): MGHRA, YSYEKL. J gave up 4 bases and V 3 bases, and 14 bases lay outside the gene matches. DNA of the CDR3: TGCGCCAGCAGCCATCGGGCGGTACAGGGGTTGGGAGAGACCCAGTACTTC. Translation: CASSHRAVQGLGETQYF.

V usage is TRBV19 and J usage is TRBJ2-1, with 7 positions matching TRBD1. The germline CDR1 and CDR2 sequences are LNHDA and SQIVND (reference sequence). The length of the CDR3 is 13 residues. J lost 4 bases, V lost 3 bases, and 0 bases had no gene match. Here the CDR3 reads CASSMTGYNEQFF. The CDR3 coding sequence is TGTGCCAGTAGTATGACAGGGTACAATGAGCAGTTCTTC.

This clonotype was seen a handful of times. V and J are TRBV27 and TRBJ1-5, with no clear D. The CDR3 runs 13 residues. V lost 9 bases and J 4 bases, leaving 13 bases between the germline ends. CDR1 is MNHEY, CDR2 SMNVEV, per germline (reference sequence). The CDR3 sequence is CASSVAGNQPQHF. The CDR3 DNA sequence: TGTGCCAGTTCCGTAGCAGGTAATCAGCCCCAGCATTTT.

This clonotype was picked up one time. V is TRBV12-5 and J is TRBJ1-1, with D possibly being TRBD1 (5 bases). The CDR3 sequence is 13 residues long. CDR1 is LGHNT, CDR2 FRNRAP, per germline. The ends were cut back, 1 base at V and 4 bases at J, with 7 bases in the middle. The CDR3 here is CASGLGQFTEAFF. Here the CDR3 DNA reads TGTGCTAGTGGTTTGGGACAGTTCACTGAAGCTTTCTTT.

This clonotype occurred once. This rearrangement joins TRBV20-1 to TRBJ1-1; D is undetermined. This CDR3 contains 11 residues. The germline V and J ends were trimmed by 6 bases and 5 bases, with 10 bases remaining between them. Germline CDR1 reads DFQATT; CDR2 reads SNEGSKA (reference sequence). The CDR3, as DNA: TGCAGTGCAGGGCGAGAAACTGAAGCTTTCTTT. Amino acids: CSAGRETEAFF.

This sequence joins TRBV7-9 and TRBJ1-2; D remains unclear. The germline V and J ends were trimmed by 1 base and 4 bases, with 10 bases remaining between them. This CDR3 is 14 amino acids long. Germline values: CDR1 SEHNR, CDR2 FQNEAQ (reference sequence). CDR3 region: CASSLDSEVYGYTF. Here the CDR3 DNA reads TGTGCCAGCAGCTTAGACAGTGAAGTCTATGGCTACACCTTC.

This chain links TRBV14 with TRBJ1-1; D is ambiguous. The CDR3 has 14 amino acids. Trimming cost V 0 bases and J 3 bases, with 8 bases left between them. Germline V gene lookup returns CDR1 SGHDN and CDR2 FVKESK. The DNA for the CDR3 is TGTGCCAGCAGCCAAGAAACCCCTTACACTGAAGCTTTCTTT. Its translation: CASSQETPYTEAFF. The full variable domain, its missing parts supplied by reference TRBV14 and TRBJ1-1, is EAGVTQFPSHSVIEKGQTVTLRCDPISGHDNLYWYRRVMGKEIKFLLHFVKESKQDESGMPNNRFLAERTGGTYSTLKVQPAELEDSGVYFCASSQETPYTEAFFGQGTRLTVV.

The CDR3, as DNA: TGTGCCACCAGCAGTGGTAGGGAGGGGCGAGAGACCCAGTACTTC. Translation gives CATSSGREGRETQYF. This rearrangement joins TRBV15 to TRBJ2-5; TRBD2 agrees at 7 bases. There are 15 residues in the CDR3. Germline CDR1 LNHNV, CDR2 YYDKDF (reference sequence). J lost 4 bases, V lost 3 bases, and 8 bases had no gene match.

This chain links TRBV30 with TRBJ2-7; 7 bases match TRBD2. Germline V gene sequence: CDR1 GTSNPN, CDR2 SVGIG (reference sequence). The CDR3 spans 16 residues. The V segment lost 2 bases and the J segment 3 bases; nucleotides outside the gene matches: 13. The CDR3 DNA reads as TGTGCCTGGAGTTTAAAACGGGAGCGGGGAAACTACGAGCAGTACTTC. Translating gives CAWSLKRERGNYEQYF.

The chain couples TRBV20-1 to TRBJ2-3, with TRBD2 identical over 7 bases. Germline CDR1 is DFQATT and CDR2 is SNEGSKA (reference sequence). Germline trimming cut 7 bases from V and 4 bases from J; bases unmatched to any gene: 14. The CDR3 is made up of 15 amino acids. The DNA for the CDR3 is TGCAGTGTTGGGGGGAGCGGGGAGGGAGCAGATACGCAGTATTTT. This encodes CSVGGSGEGADTQYF.

The chain recombines TRBV13 with TRBJ2-1; tentatively, D is TRBD1 or TRBD2 (5 bases each). CDR3 length: 15 amino acids. Per the germline V gene, CDR1 is PRHDT and CDR2 is FYEKMQ (reference sequence). V dropped 5 bases and J dropped 8 bases, with 19 bases sitting between them. CDR3 coding DNA: TGTGCCAGCAGCCAAGACGACCGTAGGGACGATGAGCAGTTCTTC. Translating it yields CASSQDDRRDDEQFF.

This clonotype was detected once. This sequence joins TRBV9 and TRBJ2-3; D is perhaps TRBD1 or TRBD2 (6 bases each). The CDR3 length is 14 residues. Germline values: CDR1 SGDLS, CDR2 YYNGEE. Between the trimmed V and J ends, which lost 3 bases and 4 bases, there was a span of 12 bases. The CDR3 DNA reads TGTGCCAGCAGCGAGGGGGGTTCGGCAGATACGCAGTATTTT. It is translated as CASSEGGSADTQYF. The full variable domain, completed using reference TRBV9 and TRBJ2-3, is DSGVTQTPKHLITATGQRVTLRCSPRSGDLSVYWYQQSLDQGLQFLIQYYNGEERAKGNILERFSAQQFPDLHSELNLSSLELGDSALYFCASSEGGSADTQYFGPGTRLTVL.

The CDR3 region has the DNA TGTGCCAGCAGTGGACGGGACAGGAAACAAGAGACCCAGTACTTC. Protein sequence: CASSGRDRKQETQYF. This chain links TRBV2 with TRBJ2-5; 8 bases line up with TRBD1. Trimming cost V 4 bases and J 2 bases; bases outside gene matches: 6. Germline CDR1 and CDR2: SNHLY and FYNNEI. CDR3 length equals 15 residues.

V is TRBV2 and J is TRBJ1-5; D possibly corresponds to TRBD1 (5 bases). Trimming took off 4 bases at V and 0 bases at J, with 7 bases between the two ends. This CDR3 is 14 amino acids long. From germline, CDR1 is SNHLY and CDR2 FYNNEI. The chain's CDR3 is CASSVGGSNQPQHF. For the CDR3, the DNA is TGTGCCAGCAGTGTGGGGGGTAGCAATCAGCCCCAGCATTTT.